Here is one T cell receptor (beta chain) with its context. The target antigen is unknown. This CDR3 has 16 residues. The V and J ends lost 6 bases and 5 bases, in that order; junction bases with no gene match: 14. Looked up from germline, CDR1 is MNHEY and CDR2 is SMNVEV (reference sequence). This specimen belongs to a study of shared clonotypes between healthy human individuals. Overall study: A donor's plate count was three for CD4 naive and three for CD4 memory; CD8 naive had two and CD8 memory one. Study observations and caveats: All-four-donor shared clonotypes had higher generation probabilities than non-shared clonotypes did.

The repertoire was sequenced with immunoSEQ multiplex PCR; TCRdb's copy has only in-frame clones and lacks some. The sample has around 700,000 clones; around 90% are singletons. It was CD45RO-negative cells, positively selected for CCR7, that made up naive CD8 cells, with terminally differentiated effector memory CD45RA+ cells excluded. The sequence came from a man aged 25-40 years in good health. J is TRBJ2-7 and V is TRBV27; the match to TRBD2 covers 9 bases. Sequencing was performed on naive CD8+ T cells sorted from blood. CDR3 sequence reads: CASSPLGASGTDEQYF. As DNA, the CDR3 is TGTGCCAGCAGCCCCCTAGGGGCTAGCGGGACGGACGAGCAGTACTTC.